This TCR beta chain comes out of a study of CD8+ T cells in alopecia areata. Study-level results: Whether baseline CD8+ expansion is linked to response remains uncertain, given a single nonresponder. The study found higher clonality in lesional than normal scalp, especially in alopecia totalis/universalis.

In each case, RNA was isolated and then reverse transcribed into cDNA as the sequencing template. Method: immunoSEQ multiplex PCR; TCRdb's copy keeps in-frame clones and lacks some. The data show about 140,000 clones, nearly 55% seen once. Of note for this clone: Antigen: not known.

This sample's treatment: oral pan-JAK inhibitor, 5-10 mg twice daily. J gave up 8 bases and V 4 bases, and 9 bases lay outside the gene matches. This CDR3 has 15 amino acids. From germline, CDR1 is SGDLS and CDR2 YYNGEE. This receptor was obtained from a human donor with alopecia areata. The chain joins TRBV9 to TRBJ2-1, with TRBD2 matching over 10 bases. Here the sequenced sample was CD8+ T cells sorted from blood, taken at week 4, from a patient treated with tofacitinib. CDR3: CASSPLAGDEDEQFF. DNA for the CDR3: TGTGCCAGCAGCCCCCTAGCGGGGGATGAAGATGAGCAGTTCTTC.